The 16 T cell receptor beta chains below all came from one sample that was sequenced in a study of T cells in Graves' hyperthyroidism and ophthalmopathy. The investigators amplified TCR beta CDR3 regions from RNA transcripts. An initial round of RT-PCR targeting the TCR CDR3 relied on the HTBI primer set. In TCRdb, the multiplex PCR reads were re-called with MiXCR into one record per CDR3 protein. This table holds roughly 510,000 distinct CDR3 sequences, less than 25% found once. Sequenced input: blood. These receptors were taken from a man between 18 and 29 years old with Graves' hyperthyroidism.

The rearrangement uses TRBV9 and TRBJ1-2, with a weak D call TRBD1 (5 bases). V lost 2 bases, J lost 7 bases, and 12 bases lay in between. The germline gives CDR1 SGDLS, CDR2 YYNGEE. This CDR3 region has 13 residues. As DNA, the CDR3 is TGTGCCAGCAGCGTTTCTGGGGGTTTTGGCTACACCTTC. It is translated as CASSVSGGFGYTF. The full variable domain, completed using reference TRBV9 and TRBJ1-2, is DSGVTQTPKHLITATGQRVTLRCSPRSGDLSVYWYQQSLDQGLQFLIQYYNGEERAKGNILERFSAQQFPDLHSELNLSSLELGDSALYFCASSVSGGFGYTFGSGTRLTVV.

V gene TRBV6-5 combines with J gene TRBJ1-1; D unclear. The length of the CDR3 is 14 residues. CDR1 and CDR2 (germline): MNHEY, SVGAGI. V was clipped by 6 bases and J by 1 base, with 12 bases between them. The CDR3 spells CASRLGNSNTEAFF. Written as DNA, the CDR3 is TGTGCCAGCAGATTAGGGAATTCGAACACTGAAGCTTTCTTT.

The V gene is TRBV11-1, the J gene TRBJ2-3, with D tentatively TRBD2 (5 bases). This CDR3 is built from 15 residues. The germline V gene encodes CDR1 SGHAT and CDR2 FQDESV (reference sequence). The ends were cut back, 3 bases at V and 0 bases at J, with 10 bases in the middle. CDR3 residues: CASSFGGMSTDTQYF. The CDR3 DNA sequence: TGTGCCAGCAGCTTCGGAGGCATGAGCACAGATACGCAGTATTTT.

Many counts were recorded for this clonotype. This chain connects TRBV20-1 to TRBJ1-6; D is unclear. In germline, CDR1 is DFQATT, CDR2 SNEGSKA (reference sequence). Trimming left V 0 bases short and J 8 bases short, with 8 bases between. CDR3 length equals 13 residues. CDR3 sequence: CSARDPPYSPLHF. The CDR3 bases are TGCAGTGCTAGAGACCCCCCCTATTCACCCCTCCACTTT.

This clonotype was observed at least ten times. The chain joins TRBV6-5 to TRBJ2-5, with TRBD2 as a possible D gene (5 bases). The CDR3 spans 13 residues. Germline V gives CDR1 MNHEY, CDR2 SVGAGI. Between the trimmed V and J ends, which lost 6 bases and 2 bases, there was a span of 10 bases. The CDR3 region is CASRRRFQETQYF. As DNA, the CDR3 is TGTGCCAGCAGGCGGAGGTTTCAAGAGACCCAGTACTTC.

There are many counts of this clonotype. This chain connects TRBV4-1 to TRBJ1-1, with D tentatively TRBD1 (5 bases). The CDR3 has 14 amino acids. V lost 4 bases and J 1 base, leaving 10 bases between the germline ends. Germline values: CDR1 MGHRA, CDR2 YSYEKL. The CDR3 region has the DNA TGCGCCAGCAGCCTAGGGGTGGGGAACACTGAAGCTTTCTTT. This gives the protein CASSLGVGNTEAFF.

This clonotype was recorded many times. The chain is built from TRBV25-1 and TRBJ2-7; 13 bases line up with TRBD2. Germline CDR1 reads MGHDK; CDR2 reads SYGVNS. The CDR3 length is 17 residues. The ends lost 3 bases at V and 4 bases at J; junction bases unmatched: 9. For the CDR3, the DNA is TGTGCCAGCAGTGACCCGAGGACTAGCGGGAGAGTGTACGAGCAGTACTTC. Its translation: CASSDPRTSGRVYEQYF.

This clonotype has a count of ten or more. CDR3 nucleotide sequence: TGTGCCAGCAGTTTGCGGGGGGAGTGGAACGAGCAGTACTTC. It codes for CASSLRGEWNEQYF. This chain joins TRBV27 and TRBJ2-7; 8 positions match TRBD2. Germline V gives CDR1 MNHEY, CDR2 SMNVEV (reference sequence). With V trimmed by 3 bases and J by 5 bases, 6 bases remained unmatched. The CDR3 is 14 amino acids.

This clonotype was observed at least ten times. The chain has TRBV7-9 and TRBJ2-7, with 12 bases fitting TRBD2. CDR1 is SEHNR and CDR2 is FQNEAQ in the germline V gene (reference sequence). V lost 0 bases, J lost 0 bases, and 6 bases stayed unmatched. The CDR3 loop spans 18 amino acids. The CDR3 DNA sequence: TGTGCCAGCAGCTTAGCGGGACTAGCGGGCTCAAGCTCCTACGAGCAGTACTTC. This gives the protein CASSLAGLAGSSSYEQYF. The full variable domain, in which reference TRBV7-9 and TRBJ2-7 provide the parts outside the CDR3, is DTGVSQNPRHKITKRGQNVTFRCDPISEHNRLYWYRQTLGQGPEFLTYFQNEAQLEKSRLLSDRFSAERPKGSFSTLEIQRTEQGDSAMYLCASSLAGLAGSSSYEQYFGPGTRLTVT.

This clonotype was observed a few times. The genes are TRBV28 and TRBJ2-7; D remains unclear. The CDR3 totals 14 residues. CDR1 MDHEN and CDR2 SYDVKM come from the germline V gene. Trimming left V 6 bases short and J 2 bases short, with 14 bases between. Here the CDR3 DNA reads TGTGCCAGCAGCCTCGGGTCGTCCACCTACGAGCAGTACTTC. This sequence encodes CASSLGSSTYEQYF.

Comments on this clonotype: A read error may be the cause here, since a much bigger clone is one base away. The rearrangement links TRBV6-5 to TRBJ2-2, with TRBD2 as a possible D gene (6 bases). V dropped 0 bases and J dropped 9 bases, with 14 bases sitting between them. The V gene's germline CDR1 is MNHEY and CDR2 SVGAGI. The CDR3 loop spans 15 amino acids. Written as DNA, the CDR3 is TGTGCCAGCAGTTACTCCGTAGGGAGGACCTGGGAGCTGTTTTTT. Protein product: CASSYSVGRTWELFF.

This chain links TRBV24-1 with TRBJ1-5; D gene unclear. This CDR3 has 13 residues. V was shortened by 5 bases and J by 2 bases, with 6 bases between the two germline ends. From germline, CDR1 is KGHDR and CDR2 SFDVKD. CDR3 sequence: CATSGTGNQPQHF. As DNA, the CDR3 is TGTGCCACCAGTGGTACGGGCAATCAGCCCCAGCATTTT.

This clonotype has ten or more counts. This sequence joins TRBV4-1 and TRBJ2-2; D is unresolved. Germline values: CDR1 MGHRA, CDR2 YSYEKL. The ends were cut back, 0 bases at V and 7 bases at J, with 6 bases in the middle. This CDR3 contains 13 residues. CDR3 protein: CASSQDTGGELFF. The CDR3 DNA sequence: TGCGCCAGCAGCCAAGATACCGGCGGGGAGCTGTTTTTT.

This clonotype has a count of ten or more. J is TRBJ1-2 and V is TRBV19; TRBD1 matches at 7 bases. The length of the CDR3 is 15 residues. J was trimmed by 3 bases and V by 6 bases; bases with no gene match: 10. Germline assignment: CDR1 LNHDA and CDR2 SQIVND (reference sequence). DNA of the CDR3: TGTGCCAGTAGGAGTACAGGGGCTCCGGACTATGGCTACACCTTC. This gives the protein CASRSTGAPDYGYTF.

This chain uses TRBV11-2 with TRBJ2-2, with D unclear. The CDR3 is 14 residues long. V was shortened by 5 bases and J by 5 bases, with 12 bases between the two germline ends. Germline V gene lookup returns CDR1 SGHAT and CDR2 FQNNGV. For the CDR3, the DNA is TGTGCCAGCAGCCGCGACGTAGCTACCGGGGAGCTGTTTTTT. It is translated as CASSRDVATGELFF.

A remark on this clonotype: At one boundary the junction diverges from the germline segment, which might be a read error. The rearrangement joins TRBV20-1 to TRBJ2-7, with D hard to call. This CDR3 spans 14 amino acids. The germline gives CDR1 DFQATT, CDR2 SNEGSKA (reference sequence). The CDR3 DNA reads TGCAGTGCTAGATCTCCGGGCCCCTCCGACGAGCAGTACTTC. Protein: CSARSPGPSDEQYF.